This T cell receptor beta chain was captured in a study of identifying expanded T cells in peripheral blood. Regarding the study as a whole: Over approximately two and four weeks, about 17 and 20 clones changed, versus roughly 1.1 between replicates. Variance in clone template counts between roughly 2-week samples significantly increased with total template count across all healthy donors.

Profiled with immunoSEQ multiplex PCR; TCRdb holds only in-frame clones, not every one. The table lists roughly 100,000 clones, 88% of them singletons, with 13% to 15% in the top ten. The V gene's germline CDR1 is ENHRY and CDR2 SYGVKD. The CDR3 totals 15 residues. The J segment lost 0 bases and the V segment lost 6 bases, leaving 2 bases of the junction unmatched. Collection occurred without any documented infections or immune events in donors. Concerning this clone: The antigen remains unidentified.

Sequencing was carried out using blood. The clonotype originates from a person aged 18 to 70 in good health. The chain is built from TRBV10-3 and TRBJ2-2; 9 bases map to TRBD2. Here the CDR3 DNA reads TGTGCCATCAGCCTAGCGGGGTCGAACACCGGGGAGCTGTTTTTT. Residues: CAISLAGSNTGELFF.